Each of the 27 T cell receptor beta chains below was sequenced from the same sample in a study of Graves' ophthalmopathy and Graves' hyperthyroidism. Amplification of the TCR beta CDR3 regions used RNA transcripts (as template). The library came from an HTBI-primed first-round RT-PCR and a second-round multiplex PCR. Via MiXCR, TCRdb re-called the multiplex PCR reads, giving one row per CDR3 protein. The sample records a few hundred thousand distinct CDR3 sequences, 15% to 20% being singletons. The sequencing sample was made of peripheral blood. Receptor source: an adult woman with stable Graves' hyperthyroidism.

The chain links TRBV6-1 to TRBJ1-5; tentative D call: TRBD1 (5 bases). Trimming stripped 7 bases from V and 0 bases from J, with 10 bases between. CDR1 is MNHNS, CDR2 SASEGT, per germline. The CDR3 runs 14 residues. The CDR3 loop reads CASKDRDSNQPQHF. CDR3 coding DNA: TGTGCCAGCAAAGACAGAGATAGCAATCAGCCCCAGCATTTT.

In its sample, this clonotype was seen many times. The rearrangement joins TRBV11-2 to TRBJ2-2, with 9 bases aligning to TRBD2. The ends lost 5 bases at V and 1 base at J; junction bases unmatched: 8. Germline CDR1 and CDR2: SGHAT and FQNNGV. This CDR3 is 17 amino acids long. The CDR3 protein is CASSQYQAGGNTGELFF. As DNA, the CDR3 is TGTGCCAGCAGCCAGTATCAAGCGGGAGGGAACACCGGGGAGCTGTTTTTT. Variable domain in full (rest from reference TRBV11-2 and TRBJ2-2): EAGVAQSPRYKIIEKRQSVAFWCNPISGHATLYWYQQILGQGPKLLIQFQNNGVVDDSQLPKDRFSAERLKGVDSTLKIQPAKLEDSAVYLCASSQYQAGGNTGELFFGEGSRLTVL.

This clonotype was detected ten times or more. V gene TRBV12-3 or TRBV12-4 combines with J gene TRBJ2-7, with D perhaps matching TRBD1 (6 bases). The CDR3 spans 13 residues. Trimming removed 2 bases at V and 6 bases at J, with 11 bases between. CDR3 sequence reads: CASSLRGKGEQYF. The CDR3 nucleotides read TGTGCCAGCAGTTTAAGGGGGAAGGGCGAGCAGTACTTC.

This clonotype has ten or more counts. The chain is built from TRBV27 and TRBJ2-3; maybe TRBD1 (6 bases). The V gene's germline CDR1 is MNHEY and CDR2 SMNVEV (reference sequence). The CDR3 runs 13 residues. V was cut by 6 bases and J by 8 bases, with 15 bases left in between. The CDR3: CASSLTGKTTQYF. CDR3 sequence (DNA): TGTGCCAGCAGCCTAACAGGGAAGACTACGCAGTATTTT.

This clonotype was seen just once. The chain recombines TRBV7-2 with TRBJ2-2; unclear D gene. This CDR3 region has 15 residues. The V end lost 5 bases, the J end lost 2 bases, and 12 bases lay between the germline ends. In germline, CDR1 is SGHTA, CDR2 FQGNSA. The CDR3 here is CASSRQAGNTGELFF. The CDR3 nucleotides read TGTGCCAGCAGCCGACAAGCAGGAAACACCGGGGAGCTGTTTTTT. The entire variable domain, with the rest obtained from reference TRBV7-2 and TRBJ2-2, is as follows: GAGVSQSPSNKVTEKGKDVELRCDPISGHTALYWYRQSLGQGLEFLIYFQGNSAPDKSGLPSDRFSAERTGGSVSTLTIQRTQQEDSAVYLCASSRQAGNTGELFFGEGSRLTVL.

This clonotype was seen ten or more times. The chain combines TRBV19 with TRBJ1-2; no reliable D call. CDR1 LNHDA and CDR2 SQIVND come from the germline V gene (reference sequence). Trimming removed 3 bases at V and 5 bases at J, with 7 bases between. The CDR3 runs 12 residues. CDR3 sequence reads: CASSIREYGYTF. The CDR3 bases are TGTGCCAGTAGTATCCGGGAGTATGGCTACACCTTC. The full variable domain, in which reference TRBV19 and TRBJ1-2 provide the parts outside the CDR3, is DGGITQSPKYLFRKEGQNVTLSCEQNLNHDAMYWYRQDPGQGLRLIYYSQIVNDFQKGDIAEGYSVSREKKESFPLTVTSAQKNPTAFYLCASSIREYGYTFGSGTRLTVV.

The CDR3 DNA sequence: TGTGCCAGCAGCCTCCAGGGCGGGGAAGAGACCCAGTACTTC. Its translation is CASSLQGGEETQYF. V usage is TRBV2 and J usage is TRBJ2-5; D is possibly TRBD2 (6 bases). The V end lost 6 bases, the J end lost 3 bases, and 14 bases lay between the germline ends. In germline, CDR1 is SNHLY, CDR2 FYNNEI. The CDR3 totals 14 residues.

There are many counts of this clonotype. The chain employs TRBV7-2 and TRBJ2-7; no clear D. CDR1 is SGHTA and CDR2 is FQGNSA in the germline V gene. The CDR3 runs to 13 residues. Deletions cut 4 bases from V and 3 bases from J, with 10 bases between. The CDR3 DNA is TGTGCCAGCAGCTCAAGACTCTTCTACGAGCAGTACTTC. This codes for CASSSRLFYEQYF. Full variable domain (rest looked up from reference TRBV7-2 and TRBJ2-7): GAGVSQSPSNKVTEKGKDVELRCDPISGHTALYWYRQSLGQGLEFLIYFQGNSAPDKSGLPSDRFSAERTGGSVSTLTIQRTQQEDSAVYLCASSSRLFYEQYFGPGTRLTVT.

The chain uses TRBV6-5 and TRBJ1-5, with D perhaps TRBD1 (6 bases). The CDR3 is 17 amino acids. The V end lost 0 bases, the J end lost 3 bases, and 15 bases lay between the germline ends. CDR1 is MNHEY and CDR2 is SVGAGI in the germline V gene. CDR3 loop: CASSYSIVGQPNQPQHF. The CDR3 coding sequence is TGTGCCAGCAGTTACTCGATTGTGGGACAACCCAATCAGCCCCAGCATTTT.

This clonotype was found many times. A much more abundant neighbour one base away suggests this may be a read error. V usage is TRBV29-1 and J usage is TRBJ2-5; 8 positions agree with TRBD2. The junction had 17 bases not matched to a gene; V was cut back by 7 bases and J by 7 bases. Germline loops: CDR1 SQVTM, CDR2 ANQGSEA. This CDR3 has 15 amino acids. The CDR3 sequence: CSGRTSSRYSGTQYF. The CDR3 nucleotides read TGCAGCGGGAGGACTAGCTCGAGGTATTCAGGGACCCAGTACTTC.

This clonotype was observed at least ten times. The CDR3 nucleotides are TGTGCCATCAGTGAAAATAGCAATCAGCCCCAGCATTTT. This encodes CAISENSNQPQHF. The chain uses TRBV10-3 and TRBJ1-5, with D unclear. V shed 3 bases and J shed 0 bases, with 3 bases lying between them. The CDR3 consists of 13 residues. The germline V gene has CDR1 ENHRY and CDR2 SYGVKD.

This clonotype was picked up one time. This clone may be a read error of a much larger clone one base away. The rearrangement joins TRBV11-2 to TRBJ1-1; D is ambiguous. V was trimmed by 8 bases and J by 7 bases, leaving 14 bases between them. Germline lookup yields CDR1 SGHAT and CDR2 FQNNGV. The CDR3 sequence is 12 residues long. The CDR3 loop reads CASGFRGSEAFF. The CDR3 region has the DNA TGTGCCAGCGGGTTCCGGGGAAGTGAAGCTTTCTTT.

The genes are TRBV4-3 and TRBJ2-7; D is tentatively TRBD1 or TRBD2 (6 bases each). CDR1 is LGHNA, CDR2 YSLEER, per germline. V gave up 1 base and J gave up 5 bases, with 18 bases separating them. This CDR3 spans 16 amino acids. CDR3 amino acids: CASSQVGGTGLDEQYF. CDR3 coding DNA: TGCGCCAGCAGCCAAGTCGGGGGCACAGGGTTGGACGAGCAGTACTTC.

This clonotype was detected only a few times. This rearrangement joins TRBV10-3 to TRBJ2-7; TRBD1 might be the D (6 bases). With 2 bases removed from V and 3 bases from J, the gap between germline ends came to 8 bases. The CDR3 sequence is 13 residues long. CDR1 is ENHRY and CDR2 is SYGVKD in the germline V gene. CDR3 sequence (DNA): TGTGCCATCAGTGAGAGAGGGGGCTACGAGCAGTACTTC. As protein: CAISERGGYEQYF.

In this sample, this clonotype turned up many times. This chain links TRBV28 with TRBJ2-7; TRBD1 matches at 11 bases. Germline V gene sequence: CDR1 MDHEN, CDR2 SYDVKM. The trim removed 6 bases at V and 0 bases at J, leaving 7 bases unmatched. The CDR3 is 16 residues long. The CDR3 is CASREAGTGGSYEQYF. The CDR3 DNA is TGTGCCAGCAGAGAGGCCGGGACAGGGGGCTCCTACGAGCAGTACTTC.

A few counts support this clonotype. This chain joins TRBV10-3 and TRBJ1-1, with no clear D. Germline CDR1 ENHRY, CDR2 SYGVKD. V lost 3 bases, J lost 1 base, and 9 bases lay in between. CDR3 length: 14 residues. CDR3 coding DNA: TGTGCCATCAGTGACCGGCCGCAGAACACTGAAGCTTTCTTT. This translates into CAISDRPQNTEAFF.

At least ten counts were recorded for this clonotype. V and J are TRBV12-3 or TRBV12-4 and TRBJ2-7; tentatively, D is TRBD1 or TRBD2 (5 bases each). V lost 3 bases to trimming and J lost 3 bases, with 15 bases between them. This CDR3 has 15 amino acids. CDR3 bases: TGTGCCAGCAGTTTGGGGGTTAGCCAGGACTACGAGCAGTACTTC. It specifies CASSLGVSQDYEQYF.

This clonotype occurred many times. The chain recombines TRBV4-2 with TRBJ1-2; a possible D gene is TRBD1 (5 bases). With 0 bases removed from V and 4 bases from J, the gap between germline ends came to 12 bases. The CDR3 length is 15 residues. Germline CDR1 and CDR2: LGHNA and YNFKEQ. This CDR3 is CASSQDHQGRYGYTF. The CDR3 DNA follows: TGTGCCAGCAGCCAAGATCACCAGGGCCGCTATGGCTACACCTTC.

This clonotype was detected only a few times. J is TRBJ1-2 and V is TRBV9, with no clear D. Per the germline V gene, CDR1 is SGDLS and CDR2 is YYNGEE. V was cut by 4 bases and J by 7 bases, with 14 bases left in between. The CDR3 is 13 amino acids. This CDR3 reads CASSPDYGFGYTF. The CDR3 DNA follows: TGTGCCAGCAGCCCAGATTATGGGTTTGGCTACACCTTC.

Ten or more counts support this clonotype. The chain uses TRBV29-1 and TRBJ2-7; 8 positions match TRBD1. The CDR3 contains 13 residues. Germline CDR1 SQVTM, CDR2 ANQGSEA. J was trimmed by 2 bases and V by 7 bases; bases with no gene match: 7. CDR3 bases: TGCAGCGGTGGACAGGGCAGGGCCTACGAGCAGTACTTC. It is translated as CSGGQGRAYEQYF.

This clonotype was observed many times. The chain carries TRBV27 and TRBJ1-1; D is ambiguous. CDR3 length: 15 residues. Trimming took off 4 bases at V and 4 bases at J, with 16 bases between the two ends. CDR1 and CDR2 (germline): MNHEY, SMNVEV (reference sequence). The CDR3 region has the DNA TGTGCCAGCAGTTCATTCGTGAGGGAGGGCACTGAAGCTTTCTTT. It specifies CASSSFVREGTEAFF.

This clonotype has only a few counts. Relative to the germline gene, one junction end is altered; a read error may explain this. V gene TRBV11-2 combines with J gene TRBJ2-4; a weak D match, TRBD2 (6 bases). CDR1 SGHAT and CDR2 FQNNGV come from the germline V gene. This CDR3 contains 18 residues. Here the CDR3 reads CASSLGDSRGPAKNIKYF. The CDR3, as DNA: TGTGCCAGCAGCTTAGGAGACTCGCGGGGCCCAGCCAAAAACATTAAGTACTTC.

This clonotype was detected ten times or more. The V gene is TRBV15, the J gene TRBJ2-5, with 7 bases identical to TRBD1. V trimming: 3 bases; J trimming: 4 bases; junction bases outside the gene matches: 5. Per the germline V gene, CDR1 is LNHNV and CDR2 is YYDKDF (reference sequence). The CDR3 loop spans 14 amino acids. CDR3 loop: CATSRDRKPETQYF. CDR3 sequence (DNA): TGTGCCACCAGCAGGGACAGGAAACCAGAGACCCAGTACTTC. Filled out from reference TRBV15 and TRBJ2-5, the complete variable domain reads DAMVIQNPRYQVTQFGKPVTLSCSQTLNHNVMYWYQQKSSQAPKLLFHYYDKDFNNEADTPDNFQSRRPNTSFCFLDIRSPGLGDTAMYLCATSRDRKPETQYFGPGTRLLVL.

At least ten counts were recorded for this clonotype. The rearrangement uses TRBV5-1 and TRBJ1-2, with unresolved D. Trimming left V 3 bases short and J 0 bases short, with 24 bases between. The CDR3 is 19 amino acids. CDR1 is SGHRS and CDR2 is YFSETQ in the germline V gene. The CDR3 sequence: CASSSRRTTRTETNYGYTF. CDR3 sequence (DNA): TGCGCCAGCAGCTCAAGACGAACCACAAGAACAGAGACTAACTATGGCTACACCTTC.

This clonotype came up a few times. This sequence joins TRBV4-2 and TRBJ1-2, with D possibly being TRBD1 (6 bases). Germline V CDR1 and CDR2: LGHNA, YNFKEQ. Trimming shortened V by 0 bases and J by 6 bases, and 20 bases separated the two germline ends. This CDR3 is built from 17 residues. In DNA, the CDR3 is TGTGCCAGCAGCCAAGATTTCACCGCAGGGGATTTGGATGGCTACACCTTC. This codes for CASSQDFTAGDLDGYTF.

Ten or more counts support this clonotype. V is TRBV10-3 and J is TRBJ1-5; D call uncertain. Germline V lookup: CDR1 ENHRY, CDR2 SYGVKD. The V gene lost 3 bases and the J gene lost 2 bases, with 2 bases spanning the gap. CDR3 length: 12 amino acids. CDR3: CAISEGNQPQHF. CDR3 coding DNA: TGTGCCATCAGTGAAGGCAATCAGCCCCAGCATTTT.

J is TRBJ1-1 and V is TRBV4-1; 8 bases are a match to TRBD1. Trimming removed 2 bases from V and 0 bases from J; junction bases left unmatched: 5. This CDR3 has 16 amino acids. From germline, CDR1 is MGHRA and CDR2 YSYEKL. The CDR3: CASSQSPGGMNTEAFF. The CDR3 DNA follows: TGCGCCAGCAGCCAAAGCCCAGGGGGCATGAACACTGAAGCTTTCTTT.